These 9 T cell receptor beta chains came from one sample sequenced in a study of T-cell memory formation after mild COVID-19. TCRdb passed the 5' RACE reads through MiXCR, listing each CDR3 protein once. The sample shows tens of thousands of distinct CDR3 sequences, around 21% of them seen only once. Sequencing was carried out using PBMCs or a T cell subset sorted from them (not recorded which). The receptors come from an adult who had mild COVID-19 (a few samples of this study predate the infection). Cell type and time point are not known.

In its sample, this clonotype was seen a few times. J is TRBJ1-2 and V is TRBV3-1; D uncertain. CDR3 length equals 15 residues. Per germline, CDR1 LGHDT and CDR2 YNNKEL (reference sequence). V lost 1 base and J 0 bases, leaving 9 bases between the germline ends. In DNA form, the CDR3 reads TGTGCCAGCAGCCAAGGGACCCATGCTAACTATGGCTACACCTTC. This sequence encodes CASSQGTHANYGYTF.

At least ten counts were recorded for this clonotype. The chain recombines TRBV20-1 with TRBJ1-1; TRBD1 matches at 8 bases. This CDR3 has 14 residues. J gave up 2 bases and V 4 bases, and 6 bases lay outside the gene matches. Germline-derived CDR1 and CDR2 are DFQATT and SNEGSKA (reference sequence). The CDR3 protein is CSATKTGGNTEAFF. The CDR3, as DNA: TGCAGTGCTACCAAAACAGGGGGAAACACTGAAGCTTTCTTT.

This clonotype has just a few counts. The rearrangement joins TRBV6-1 to TRBJ2-5; D unclear. The CDR3 is 12 residues long. Germline V gene sequence: CDR1 MNHNS, CDR2 SASEGT. Trimming cost V 1 base and J 5 bases, with 5 bases left between them. For the CDR3, the DNA is TGTGCCAGCAGTGAAGGATGGGAGACCCAGTACTTC. Protein sequence: CASSEGWETQYF.

At least ten counts were recorded for this clonotype. The chain uses TRBV19 and TRBJ2-5; 12 bases map to TRBD2. Germline CDR1 and CDR2: LNHDA and SQIVND (reference sequence). The CDR3 contains 15 residues. J lost 5 bases, V lost 9 bases, and 10 bases had no gene match. CDR3 in amino acids: CASAGTSGSWETQYF. For the CDR3, the DNA is TGTGCCAGCGCCGGGACTAGCGGGTCTTGGGAGACCCAGTACTTC.

This clonotype was seen a few times. The chain couples TRBV6-2 or TRBV6-3 to TRBJ2-1; D is possibly TRBD1 (5 bases). V lost 8 bases to trimming and J lost 5 bases, with 16 bases between them. Germline loops: CDR1 MNHEY, CDR2 SVGEGT. The CDR3 covers 14 residues. The CDR3 spells CASGVRLGHNEQFF. CDR3 sequence (DNA): TGTGCCAGCGGCGTAAGACTGGGGCACAATGAGCAGTTCTTC.

The chain joins TRBV4-2 to TRBJ1-6; D is ambiguous. The V gene lost 5 bases and the J gene lost 8 bases, with 19 bases spanning the gap. The CDR3 spans 16 residues. Germline assignment: CDR1 LGHNA and CDR2 YNFKEQ. CDR3 coding DNA: TGTGCCAGCAGCGAAGCACAGCCACTAGTCGATTCACCCCTCCACTTT. This encodes CASSEAQPLVDSPLHF.

This clonotype appeared many times. CDR3 coding DNA: TGTGCCACCAGTGATGGGACAGGGGGCGGTCTTGGGAGCAATCAGCCCCAGCATTTT. Its translation is CATSDGTGGGLGSNQPQHF. The chain links TRBV24-1 to TRBJ1-5; 12 bases match TRBD1. J was trimmed by 1 base and V by 3 bases; bases with no gene match: 9. The germline CDR1 and CDR2 sequences are KGHDR and SFDVKD. The CDR3 covers 19 residues.

This clonotype has a count of ten or more. The chain carries TRBV7-2 and TRBJ1-2; 8 bases line up with TRBD1. Germline lookup yields CDR1 SGHTA and CDR2 FQGNSA. Trimming took 0 bases from V and 2 from J; bases not matched to a gene: 5. The length of the CDR3 is 16 residues. This chain's CDR3 is CASSLAMAGGNYGYTF. The CDR3 DNA is TGTGCCAGCAGCTTAGCCATGGCAGGGGGCAACTATGGCTACACCTTC.

In this sample, this clonotype turned up many times. This chain links TRBV30 with TRBJ2-2; 11 positions match TRBD1. With V trimmed by 3 bases and J by 5 bases, 8 bases remained unmatched. The CDR3 is 16 residues long. Germline CDR1 reads GTSNPN; CDR2 reads SVGIG (reference sequence). The CDR3 DNA follows: TGTGCCTGGAGGGAACTGGACAGGGGGCAAACCGGGGAGCTGTTTTTT. This codes for CAWRELDRGQTGELFF.